The sequence of this T cell receptor (beta chain) was determined in a study of molecular identifiers for immune sequencing clone quantification. Study context: In replicates, RNA from approximately 20,000 or 100,000 naive CD8 cells was divided five ways and four parts were sequenced. Broader study findings: Clones above 20 RNA copies contained over 99% of effector molecules and under 1% of naive molecules.

The germline V gene encodes CDR1 MGHDK and CDR2 SYGVNS. The CDR3 is made up of 13 amino acids. Trimming removed 8 bases from V and 0 bases from J, with 10 bases in between. TCRdb recomputed calls from the PCR reads with MiXCR, one row per CDR3 protein. Found here are 400,000 to 600,000 distinct CDR3 sequences, about a fifth of them singletons; the top ten hold around 0.84%. This clonotype came up a few times. Antigen specificity is unknown. A much larger clonotype is one base distant, so this may be a read error. Sorting recovered naive CD8 T cells on a CD8+CD4-CCR7+CD45RA+ profile. The sequence was collected from a human donor in good health. Some libraries in this study had Jurkat cell RNA spiked in. This chain links TRBV25-1 with TRBJ2-5, with a possible D match to TRBD1 (6 bases). What was sequenced was naive CD8+ T cells from blood, with Jurkat cell RNA spiked in. The sample's subset: FACS-sorted CD8+CD4-CCR7+CD45RA+ naive T cells. CDR3 amino acids: CASCRTDQETQYF. DNA for the CDR3: TGTGCCAGCTGTAGGACAGACCAAGAGACCCAGTACTTC.